A single TCR beta chain is shown here with its context. TCRdb keeps only in-frame clones here, not all; method: immunoSEQ multiplex PCR. Of 100,000 to 140,000 clones listed, roughly 90% are singletons. The data are from a study of T cell changes during pregnancy in multiple sclerosis. This CDR3 is built from 15 residues. The germline gives CDR1 MNHEY, CDR2 SVGAGI. The V and J ends lost 8 bases and 0 bases respectively, with 16 bases between them. This specimen consisted of peripheral blood, obtained in the third trimester of pregnancy. This clonotype originated in a female donor in good health, enrolled as a control in a pregnancy study. The chain employs TRBV6-5 and TRBJ1-1, with D unclear. The CDR3 nucleotides read TGTGCCAGCGGAGAGACTAGGGTAATGAACACTGAAGCTTTCTTT. Its translation is CASGETRVMNTEAFF.